This passage covers 29 T cell receptor beta chains from one sample sequenced in a study of immune characterization of retroperitoneal liposarcoma. TCRdb reanalysed the PCR reads using MiXCR and keeps one entry per CDR3 protein. The sample yields around 20,000 distinct CDR3 sequences, around 40% seen once. The material sequenced was blood. Source of these receptors: a male donor with retroperitoneal liposarcoma.

As concerns this clonotype: The junction does not match germline at one end; this may be a read error. The CDR3: CASSWGQREAQYF. CDR3 nucleotide sequence: TGTGCCAGCAGCTGGGGACAGAGAGAGGCCCAGTACTTC. The chain joins TRBV7-2 to TRBJ2-5; 7 positions match TRBD1. This CDR3 is 13 amino acids long. Germline CDR1 is SGHTA and CDR2 is FQGNSA.

The chain links TRBV6-1 to TRBJ2-1, with 10 bases identical to TRBD2. The DNA end is more similar to TRBJ2-7, so the J call may be wrong. Germline V lookup: CDR1 MNHNS, CDR2 SASEGT. CDR3 length equals 14 residues. CDR3 DNA sequence: TGTGCCAGCAGTTCTAGCGGGGGCTACAATGAGCAGTACTTC. It yields the protein CASSSSGGYNEQYF.

This chain links TRBV7-2 with TRBJ2-5, with 8 bases matching TRBD2. The J call may be incorrect, as the DNA end agrees better with TRBJ2-7. In germline, CDR1 is SGHTA, CDR2 FQGNSA. There are 14 residues in the CDR3. CDR3: CASSPPGGIYEQYF. The DNA of the CDR3 is TGTGCCAGCAGCCCCCCGGGGGGGATCTACGAGCAGTACTTC.

The J gene is TRBJ2-4, the V gene TRBV7-6; the D gene is possibly TRBD1 (5 bases). The V end lost 5 bases, the J end lost 13 bases, and 27 bases lay between the germline ends. The CDR3 length is 16 residues. Looked up from germline, CDR1 is SGHVS and CDR2 is FNYEAQ. For the CDR3, the DNA is TGTGCCAGCAGCCAAGGGGAAGTTAGGTCCTACAATGAGCAGTACTTC. Translation gives CASSQGEVRSYNEQYF.

The chain couples TRBV27 to TRBJ1-2, with D perhaps TRBD1 (6 bases). CDR1 is MNHEY and CDR2 is SMNVEV in the germline V gene (reference sequence). The CDR3 runs to 12 residues. V was clipped by 8 bases and J by 6 bases, with 13 bases between them. CDR3 residues: CASSRGGDGYTF. The CDR3 region has the DNA TGTGCCAGCTCCAGGGGTGGTGATGGCTACACCTTC.

The chain has TRBV6-1 and TRBJ2-5; no clear D gene. The J call may be incorrect, as the DNA end agrees better with TRBJ2-7. This CDR3 has 12 amino acids. The germline V gene encodes CDR1 MNHNS and CDR2 SASEGT. The CDR3 DNA is TGTGCCAGCAGCCCTACTGATTACGAGCAGTACTTC. Translated, it gives CASSPTDYEQYF.

This clonotype has only one observation. The rearrangement uses TRBV12-3 or TRBV12-4 and TRBJ2-1; 9 positions match TRBD2. The length of the CDR3 is 16 residues. The V gene end was trimmed by 7 bases and the J gene end by 2 bases; junction bases not matched to a gene: 9. CDR3 amino acids: CASTPPTSGAYNEQFF. CDR3 coding DNA: TGTGCCAGCACCCCTCCGACTAGCGGAGCCTACAATGAGCAGTTCTTC.

This clonotype was found many times. The chain has TRBV6-1 and TRBJ2-3; D might be TRBD1 or TRBD2, each matching 5 bases. CDR1 is MNHNS, CDR2 SASEGT, per germline. The CDR3 is 17 residues long. V shed 1 base and J shed 1 base, with 15 bases lying between them. As DNA, the CDR3 is TGTGCCAGCAGTGAAGGGGACGTCTTAATGCGCACAGATACGCAGTATTTT. Translation: CASSEGDVLMRTDTQYF.

The rearrangement joins TRBV6-2 or TRBV6-3 to TRBJ2-5, with D uncertain. The J call may be in error: the DNA end matches TRBJ2-7 better. The CDR3 length is 16 residues. Germline V gene lookup returns CDR1 MNHEY and CDR2 SVGEGT. CDR3 coding DNA: TGTGCCAGCACTATTCTAACACAAGGCTCCTCCTACGAGCAGTACTTC. This encodes CASTILTQGSSYEQYF.

This chain joins TRBV6-6 and TRBJ2-1; maybe TRBD2 (5 bases). Trimming took off 3 bases at V and 10 bases at J, with 19 bases between the two ends. There are 15 residues in the CDR3. CDR1 is MNHNY, CDR2 SVGAGI, per germline (reference sequence). The CDR3 region is CASSYQSGILYEQFF. The CDR3 DNA reads as TGTGCCAGCAGTTATCAAAGCGGAATCCTCTACGAGCAGTTCTTC.

The chain uses TRBV10-2 and TRBJ2-7, with no clear D. The CDR3 sequence is 13 residues long. Trimming took off 3 bases at V and 9 bases at J, with 15 bases between the two ends. CDR1 is WSHSY, CDR2 SAAADI, per germline. The CDR3 here is CASSETPPPGQYF. The CDR3 DNA follows: TGCGCCAGCAGTGAAACCCCTCCCCCCGGGCAGTACTTC.

This clonotype is termed medium-sized. J is TRBJ1-2 and V is TRBV7-2, with 9 bases identical to TRBD1. The CDR3 has 15 residues. Germline CDR1 is SGHTA and CDR2 is FQGNSA. J gave up 4 bases and V 6 bases, and 9 bases lay outside the gene matches. The DNA of the CDR3 is TGTGCCAGCAGTCAAACAGGGGGCGCGAGCTATGGCTACACCTTC. This translates into CASSQTGGASYGYTF.

Only one count was recorded for this clonotype. This chain uses TRBV6-1 with TRBJ2-7; either TRBD1 or TRBD2 may fit D (5 bases each). V shed 3 bases and J shed 10 bases, with 25 bases lying between them. CDR1 MNHNS and CDR2 SASEGT come from the germline V gene. CDR3 size: 16 residues. CDR3 region: CASSDSMGEGAEPQYF. CDR3 DNA: TGTGCCAGCAGTGACTCGATGGGGGAAGGGGCAGAGCCCCAGTACTTC.

This clonotype has just a few counts. This chain uses TRBV6-4 with TRBJ2-3, with TRBD1 identical over 9 bases. Looked up from germline, CDR1 is MRHNA and CDR2 is SNTAGT. Trimming cost V 5 bases and J 5 bases; bases outside gene matches: 5. The CDR3 consists of 14 residues. The CDR3 reads CASSSGTGRDTQYF. CDR3 nucleotide sequence: TGTGCCAGCAGTTCCGGGACAGGGAGAGATACGCAGTATTTT.

The sample holds a few counts of this clonotype. The chain uses TRBV6-1 and TRBJ2-1; 7 nucleotides agree with TRBD2. The junction had 10 bases not matched to a gene; V was cut back by 5 bases and J by 3 bases. In germline, CDR1 is MNHNS, CDR2 SASEGT. CDR3 length: 16 residues. The CDR3 spells CASSSARGDYYNEQFF. DNA of the CDR3: TGTGCCAGCAGTTCCGCACGGGGGGACTACTACAATGAGCAGTTCTTC.

This clonotype was recorded a few times. The chain has TRBV27 and TRBJ2-7; TRBD1 is a possible D gene (5 bases). The germline gives CDR1 MNHEY, CDR2 SMNVEV (reference sequence). The CDR3 is 12 amino acids. Trimming removed 8 bases from V and 3 bases from J, with 11 bases in between. The CDR3 protein is CASGKTVYEQYF. Here the CDR3 DNA reads TGTGCCAGCGGAAAGACAGTCTACGAGCAGTACTTC.

This clonotype came up a few times. V and J are TRBV7-6 and TRBJ2-5; possibly TRBD2 for D (5 bases). V lost 5 bases to trimming and J lost 1 base, with 20 bases between them. CDR1 is SGHVS and CDR2 is FNYEAQ in the germline V gene. The CDR3 sequence is 17 residues long. The CDR3 spells CASSPAGASSLQETQYF. In nucleotides, the CDR3 is TGTGCCAGCAGCCCGGCAGGCGCTAGCAGCCTCCAAGAGACCCAGTACTTC. Together with reference TRBV7-6 and TRBJ2-5, the CDR3 gives the full variable domain: GAGVSQSPRYKVTKRGQDVALRCDPISGHVSLYWYRQALGQGPEFLTYFNYEAQQDKSGLPNDRFSAERPEGSISTLTIQRTEQRDSAMYRCASSPAGASSLQETQYFGPGTRLLVL.

In this sample, this clonotype is medium-sized. This chain uses TRBV6-1 with TRBJ2-2; D not certain. This CDR3 has 14 residues. Trimming removed 5 bases from V and 4 bases from J, with 11 bases in between. CDR1 and CDR2 (germline): MNHNS, SASEGT. DNA for the CDR3: TGTGCCAGCAGTTATACCGCGTCCACCGGGGAGCTGTTTTTT. Protein sequence: CASSYTASTGELFF.

This clonotype has a handful of counts. V usage is TRBV27 and J usage is TRBJ2-1; D possibly matches TRBD1 or TRBD2 (5 bases each). V dropped 6 bases and J dropped 5 bases, with 14 bases sitting between them. Germline CDR1 MNHEY, CDR2 SMNVEV (reference sequence). The CDR3 runs 14 residues. CDR3 sequence reads: CASRIGAANNEQFF. DNA of the CDR3: TGTGCCAGCAGGATCGGGGCAGCCAACAATGAGCAGTTCTTC.

V is TRBV7-3 and J is TRBJ2-3, with TRBD2 matching 8 bases. This CDR3 region has 20 residues. Germline trimming cut 4 bases from V and 1 base from J; bases unmatched to any gene: 19. Germline V lookup: CDR1 SGHTA, CDR2 FQGTGA. The CDR3 DNA reads as TGTGCCAGCAGCTCAGTTCCCGGGCAGGGGACTAGGTGTTGCACAGATACGCAGTATTTT. Protein: CASSSVPGQGTRCCTDTQYF.

J is TRBJ2-2 and V is TRBV27, with 8 bases that match TRBD1. The CDR3 contains 13 residues. V lost 6 bases to trimming and J lost 3 bases; unmatched junction nucleotides: 0. Germline V lookup: CDR1 MNHEY, CDR2 SMNVEV (reference sequence). For the CDR3, the DNA is TGTGCCAGCAGGACAGGGGACACCGGGGAGCTGTTTTTT. Amino acid sequence: CASRTGDTGELFF.

This clonotype was recorded at least ten times. The chain recombines TRBV6-1 with TRBJ1-1, with TRBD1 matching 9 bases. The J segment lost 1 base and the V segment lost 5 bases, leaving 2 bases of the junction unmatched. The germline CDR1 and CDR2 sequences are MNHNS and SASEGT. There are 14 residues in the CDR3. The CDR3 DNA follows: TGTGCCAGCAGTTCGGGACAGGGGAACACTGAAGCTTTCTTT. It encodes CASSSGQGNTEAFF.

The rearrangement joins TRBV11-1 to TRBJ2-3; 9 bases fit TRBD2. CDR3 length: 14 amino acids. The germline V gene has CDR1 SGHAT and CDR2 FQDESV (reference sequence). V shed 9 bases and J 5 bases; nucleotides not matched to a gene: 9. CDR3 residues: CASASSGKGDTQYF. In nucleotides, the CDR3 is TGTGCCAGTGCGTCTAGCGGGAAGGGAGATACGCAGTATTTT. Full variable domain (rest looked up from reference TRBV11-1 and TRBJ2-3): EAEVAQSPRYKITEKSQAVAFWCDPISGHATLYWYRQILGQGPELLVQFQDESVVDDSQLPKDRFSAERLKGVDSTLKIQPAELGDSAMYLCASASSGKGDTQYFGPGTRLTVL.

The V call is TRBV6-1, the J call TRBJ1-2; 7 nucleotides agree with TRBD1. The germline V gene encodes CDR1 MNHNS and CDR2 SASEGT. J lost 7 bases, V lost 5 bases, and 7 bases had no gene match. The CDR3 covers 13 residues. CDR3 in amino acids: CASSRGGQSGYTF. DNA of the CDR3: TGTGCCAGCAGTAGAGGGGGACAGTCTGGCTACACCTTC.

This clonotype was observed many times. The CDR3 sequence: CASSPGLVSGETQYF. The CDR3 coding sequence is TGTGCCAGCAGCCCGGGACTAGTGAGTGGAGAGACCCAGTACTTC. The chain employs TRBV27 and TRBJ2-5; 8 nucleotides match TRBD2. Germline trimming cut 6 bases from V and 4 bases from J; bases unmatched to any gene: 10. CDR1 MNHEY and CDR2 SMNVEV come from the germline V gene (reference sequence). CDR3 length: 15 amino acids.

In its sample, this clonotype was seen many times. CDR3 sequence: CASSPPGVVSAGQFF. The DNA for the CDR3 is TGTGCCAGCAGTCCCCCCGGGGTTGTGTCGGCTGGGCAGTTCTTC. This chain connects TRBV6-1 to TRBJ2-1; maybe TRBD2 (5 bases). The V end was cut by 5 bases, the J end by 12 bases, with 23 bases between. Germline V lookup: CDR1 MNHNS, CDR2 SASEGT. The CDR3 is made up of 15 amino acids.

This clonotype was seen just once. The chain has TRBV5-4 and TRBJ1-2; 7 bases line up with TRBD1. The germline CDR1 and CDR2 sequences are SGHNT and YYREEE (reference sequence). The CDR3 sequence is 14 residues long. Trimming removed 5 bases from V and 0 bases from J; junction bases left unmatched: 4. DNA of the CDR3: TGTGCCAGCAGACCTGGGACAGCTAACTATGGCTACACCTTC. Its protein is CASRPGTANYGYTF.

CDR3 sequence reads: CASSTSGTSYEQYF. CDR3 DNA sequence: TGCGCCAGCAGCACGTCCGGGACATCCTACGAGCAGTACTTC. V usage is TRBV5-1 and J usage is TRBJ2-1; D is possibly TRBD1 (6 bases). The J call may be wrong; the DNA end is better matched by TRBJ2-7. Germline V gene data show CDR1 as SGHRS and CDR2 as YFSETQ. The CDR3 has 14 amino acids.

This clonotype was observed at least ten times. The chain carries TRBV6-1 and TRBJ2-3; TRBD2 matches 14 bases. The CDR3 sequence is 17 residues long. With V trimmed by 8 bases and J by 1 base, 8 bases remained unmatched. Germline CDR1 and CDR2: MNHNS and SASEGT. Here the CDR3 DNA reads TGTGCCAGCTCCCGACTAGCGGGGGGGGGGGGCACAGATACGCAGTATTTT. It translates to CASSRLAGGGGTDTQYF.